This T cell receptor beta chain was sequenced during a study of shared clonotypes between healthy human individuals. Produced via immunoSEQ multiplex PCR; TCRdb's table is partial and in-frame only. The sample includes approximately 2.4 million clones, roughly 95% of them seen just once. V was shortened by 4 bases and J by 6 bases, with 9 bases between the two germline ends. CDR3 length: 12 amino acids. Germline-derived CDR1 and CDR2 are SGHDN and FVKESK. The sample was naive CD4+ T cells sorted from blood. The subset: CD45RA+ positively selected. The genes are TRBV14 and TRBJ1-1; D is uncertain. The receptor was derived from a man younger than 35 in good health. CDR3 sequence reads: CASSRHGAEAFF. Here the CDR3 DNA reads TGTGCCAGCAGCCGCCATGGGGCTGAAGCTTTCTTT.